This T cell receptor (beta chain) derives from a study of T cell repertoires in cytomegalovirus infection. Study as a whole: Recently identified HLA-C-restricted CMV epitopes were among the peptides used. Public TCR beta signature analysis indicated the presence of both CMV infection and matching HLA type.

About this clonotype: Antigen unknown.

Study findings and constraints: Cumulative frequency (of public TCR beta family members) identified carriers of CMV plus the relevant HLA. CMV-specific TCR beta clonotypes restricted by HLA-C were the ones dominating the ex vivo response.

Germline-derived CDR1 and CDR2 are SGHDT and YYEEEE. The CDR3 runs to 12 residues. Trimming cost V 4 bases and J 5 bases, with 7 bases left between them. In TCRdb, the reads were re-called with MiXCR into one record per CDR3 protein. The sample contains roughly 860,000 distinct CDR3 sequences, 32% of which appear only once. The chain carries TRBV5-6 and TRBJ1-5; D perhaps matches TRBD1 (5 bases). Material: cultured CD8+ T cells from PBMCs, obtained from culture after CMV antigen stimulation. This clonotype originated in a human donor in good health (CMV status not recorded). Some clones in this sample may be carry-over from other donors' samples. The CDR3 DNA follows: TGTGCCAGCAGCATGGGGCATCAGCCCCAGCATTTT. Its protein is CASSMGHQPQHF.